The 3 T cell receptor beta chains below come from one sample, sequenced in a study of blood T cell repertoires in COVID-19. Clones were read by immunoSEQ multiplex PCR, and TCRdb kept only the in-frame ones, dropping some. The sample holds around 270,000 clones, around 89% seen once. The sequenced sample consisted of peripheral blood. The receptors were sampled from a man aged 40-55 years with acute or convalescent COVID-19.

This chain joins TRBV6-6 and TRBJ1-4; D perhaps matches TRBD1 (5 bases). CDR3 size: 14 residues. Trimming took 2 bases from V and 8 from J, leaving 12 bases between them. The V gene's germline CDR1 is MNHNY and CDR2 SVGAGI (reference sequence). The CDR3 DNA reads TGTGCCAGCAGTTACCGGCAGGGTGAGGAAAAACTGTTTTTT. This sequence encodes CASSYRQGEEKLFF.

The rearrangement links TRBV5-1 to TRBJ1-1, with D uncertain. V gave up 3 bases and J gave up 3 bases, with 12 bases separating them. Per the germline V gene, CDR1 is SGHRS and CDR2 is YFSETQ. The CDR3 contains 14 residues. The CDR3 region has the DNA TGCGCCAGCAGCTCAACGGGGTGGGACACTGAAGCTTTCTTT. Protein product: CASSSTGWDTEAFF.

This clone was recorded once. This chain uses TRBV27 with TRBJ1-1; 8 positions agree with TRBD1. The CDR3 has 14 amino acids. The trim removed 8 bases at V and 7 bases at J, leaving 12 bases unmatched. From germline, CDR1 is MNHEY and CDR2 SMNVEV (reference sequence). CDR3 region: CASALSGGAIEAFF. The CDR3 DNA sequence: TGTGCCAGCGCTCTATCAGGGGGCGCGATTGAAGCTTTCTTT.